This TCR beta chain was identified during a study of cytomegalovirus exposure and HLA in healthy donors. The protocol was immunoSEQ multiplex PCR, while the TCRdb copy is restricted to in-frame clones and leaves out a portion. Seen here are some 200,000 clones, roughly 80% observed once, and the top ten hold approximately 3%. The CDR3 is made up of 15 amino acids. Looked up from germline, CDR1 is PRHDT and CDR2 is FYEKMQ (reference sequence). V shed 4 bases, J shed 7 bases, and the junction held 4 bases outside the gene matches. The sample taken for sequencing was PBMCs. This sequence originates from a woman aged 18-29 years in good health and CMV-seropositive. V is TRBV13 and J is TRBJ2-2; 12 bases line up with TRBD1. CDR3 loop: CASSWGQGAGGELFF. The DNA for the CDR3 is TGTGCCAGCAGCTGGGGACAGGGGGCCGGCGGGGAGCTGTTTTTT.